Presented here are 28 T cell receptor beta chains from one specimen sequenced in a study of T cells in Graves' hyperthyroidism and ophthalmopathy. TCR beta CDR3 regions were amplified from RNA transcripts. The HTBI set primed first-round TCR CDR3 RT-PCR. TCRdb fed the multiplex PCR reads into MiXCR, producing one record per CDR3 protein. This table holds a few hundred thousand distinct CDR3 sequences, 20% to 25% found once. The specimen was blood. The receptor set was obtained from a woman between 65 and 79 years old with Graves' ophthalmopathy.

This clonotype showed up just a few times. The chain couples TRBV19 to TRBJ1-1, with D perhaps TRBD1 (5 bases). V dropped 4 bases and J dropped 0 bases, with 15 bases sitting between them. This CDR3 has 16 amino acids. Looked up from germline, CDR1 is LNHDA and CDR2 is SQIVND (reference sequence). CDR3: CASSRGIRSVNTEAFF. The CDR3, as DNA: TGTGCCAGTAGTAGGGGGATACGGTCGGTGAACACTGAAGCTTTCTTT.

This clonotype was picked up a small number of times. The CDR3 loop reads CSAVQETQYF. CDR3 DNA sequence: TGCAGTGCTGTCCAAGAGACCCAGTACTTC. The rearrangement links TRBV20-1 to TRBJ2-5; D ambiguous. The V end lost 5 bases, the J end lost 1 base, and 2 bases lay between the germline ends. The length of the CDR3 is 10 residues. Germline values: CDR1 DFQATT, CDR2 SNEGSKA (reference sequence).

This clonotype is a singleton in its sample. The rearrangement links TRBV3-1 to TRBJ2-7; 7 bases agree with TRBD2. Germline CDR1 reads LGHDT; CDR2 reads YNNKEL (reference sequence). The length of the CDR3 is 15 residues. V was pared by 4 bases and J by 9 bases, with 15 bases of the junction left unmatched. DNA for the CDR3: TGTGCCAGCAGCCCTAGTGGGGCTAGCGGTCTTGGGCAGTACTTC. Its protein product is CASSPSGASGLGQYF.

J is TRBJ1-5 and V is TRBV12-5; no reliable D call. The ends were cut back, 6 bases at V and 0 bases at J, with 6 bases in the middle. Per germline, CDR1 LGHNT and CDR2 FRNRAP. This CDR3 has 13 residues. CDR3 region: CASGDYSNQPQHF. CDR3 DNA sequence: TGTGCTAGTGGGGATTATAGCAATCAGCCCCAGCATTTT. The full variable domain, rest sourced from reference TRBV12-5 and TRBJ1-5, is DARVTQTPRHKVTEMGQEVTMRCQPILGHNTVFWYRQTMMQGLELLAYFRNRAPLDDSGMPKDRFSAEMPDATLATLKIQPSEPRDSAVYFCASGDYSNQPQHFGDGTRLSIL.

This clonotype was detected many times. The chain links TRBV7-2 to TRBJ2-7; D gene ambiguous. The CDR3 has 17 residues. Germline lookup yields CDR1 SGHTA and CDR2 FQGNSA. V was pared by 5 bases and J by 0 bases, with 20 bases between. The CDR3 DNA reads as TGTGCCAGCAGCCCAACAGTGCCCTGGCGGAACTCCTACGAGCAGTACTTC. This sequence encodes CASSPTVPWRNSYEQYF.

This clonotype was detected many times. The rearrangement links TRBV6-1 to TRBJ1-4; TRBD1 might be the D (5 bases). Trimming left V 3 bases short and J 10 bases short, with 21 bases between. This CDR3 is 16 amino acids long. From germline, CDR1 is MNHNS and CDR2 SASEGT. The CDR3 spells CASSDEGLRLLSKLFF. CDR3 coding DNA: TGTGCCAGCAGTGATGAGGGGCTACGCCTGCTTTCAAAACTGTTTTTT.

This clonotype turned up a few times. The genes are TRBV20-1 and TRBJ1-5; unclear D gene. The CDR3 totals 16 residues. The V gene lost 0 bases and the J gene lost 0 bases, with 12 bases spanning the gap. Germline V CDR1 and CDR2: DFQATT, SNEGSKA (reference sequence). CDR3 protein: CSARDAADYSNQPQHF. Written as DNA, the CDR3 is TGCAGTGCTAGAGATGCGGCAGACTATAGCAATCAGCCCCAGCATTTT.

This clonotype was found many times. The V call is TRBV5-1, the J call TRBJ1-1; tentatively, D is TRBD1 (6 bases). This CDR3 spans 17 amino acids. The ends were cut back, 1 base at V and 1 base at J, with 17 bases in the middle. Germline V gives CDR1 SGHRS, CDR2 YFSETQ. CDR3 loop: CASSLRAGHSQNTEAFF. The CDR3 nucleotides are TGCGCCAGCAGCTTGAGAGCGGGACACTCGCAGAACACTGAAGCTTTCTTT. The full variable domain, with the rest looked up from reference TRBV5-1 and TRBJ1-1, is KAGVTQTPRYLIKTRGQQVTLSCSPISGHRSVSWYQQTPGQGLQFLFEYFSETQRNKGNFPGRFSGRQFSNSRSEMNVSTLELGDSALYLCASSLRAGHSQNTEAFFGQGTRLTVV.

Concerning this clonotype itself: Given the absence of the conserved phenylalanine or tryptophan at the CDR3 end, a read error is likely. The V gene is TRBV6-2 or TRBV6-3, the J gene TRBJ2-7; the match to TRBD2 covers 8 bases. V dropped 5 bases and J dropped 2; count of bases not matched to a gene: 5. The CDR3 contains 14 residues. From germline, CDR1 is MNHEY and CDR2 SVGEGT. The CDR3 DNA reads as TGTGCCAGCAGTCAGAGCGGGAGCACCTACGAGCAGTACCTC. This encodes CASSQSGSTYEQYL.

This clonotype occurred a few times. The gene calls are TRBV20-1 and TRBJ2-3; 8 positions agree with TRBD1. Per germline, CDR1 DFQATT and CDR2 SNEGSKA (reference sequence). The CDR3 runs 12 residues. The CDR3 region is CSSRTGTEAQYF. CDR3 bases: TGCAGCTCGAGGACAGGGACGGAAGCGCAGTATTTT.

This clonotype has at least ten counts. The CDR3 protein is CASSFRGGGDGYTF. In nucleotides, the CDR3 is TGTGCCAGCAGTTTTAGGGGAGGGGGAGATGGCTACACCTTC. This chain links TRBV12-3 or TRBV12-4 with TRBJ1-2; possible D gene TRBD1, 6 bases. Between the trimmed V and J ends, which lost 3 bases and 6 bases, there was a span of 14 bases. The CDR3 has 14 residues.

The V call is TRBV20-1, the J call TRBJ2-3; 9 bases fit TRBD2. The length of the CDR3 is 15 residues. After removal of 3 bases from V and 4 bases from J, the junction contained 8 bases not matched to a gene. Germline V lookup: CDR1 DFQATT, CDR2 SNEGSKA (reference sequence). The CDR3 loop is CSASELAGTSDTQYF. The CDR3, as DNA: TGCAGTGCTAGCGAGCTAGCGGGGACGTCAGATACGCAGTATTTT.

This clonotype appeared once. The genes are TRBV10-2 and TRBJ2-7, with TRBD2 identical over 12 bases. The CDR3 sequence is 16 residues long. CDR1 and CDR2 (germline): WSHSY, SAAADI. Germline trimming cut 5 bases from V and 4 bases from J; bases unmatched to any gene: 9. The DNA of the CDR3 is TGCGCCAGCAGTTATACTAGCGGGAGGATAGTTTACGAGCAGTACTTC. Translation: CASSYTSGRIVYEQYF.

This clonotype appeared a few times. V usage is TRBV18 and J usage is TRBJ2-1; 7 nucleotides align to TRBD2. Germline values: CDR1 KGHSH, CDR2 LQKENI. Trimming at V came to 3 bases and at J to 6 bases, leaving 11 bases not matched to a gene. The CDR3 spans 16 residues. The DNA of the CDR3 is TGTGCCAGCTCACCGCTGGCGGGAGAGGTGGTCAATGAGCAGTTCTTC. Amino acids: CASSPLAGEVVNEQFF.

At least ten counts were recorded for this clonotype. A read error may account for a junction end that differs from germline. The V gene is TRBV30, the J gene TRBJ2-2; D gene uncertain. Germline CDR1 is GTSNPN and CDR2 is SVGIG (reference sequence). There are 12 residues in the CDR3. The DNA for the CDR3 is TGTGCCTGGAGTGCGAACATCGGGGAGCTGTTTTTT. Its protein product is CAWSANIGELFF. Full variable domain (outside the CDR3, taken from reference TRBV30 and TRBJ2-2): SQTIHQWPATLVQPVGSPLSLECTVEGTSNPNLYWYRQAAGRGLQLLFYSVGIGQISSEVPQNLSASRPQDRQFILSSKKLLLSDSGFYLCAWSANIGELFFGEGSRLTVL.

The chain has TRBV11-2 and TRBJ2-1; D unresolved. CDR3 length: 14 amino acids. The V end lost 1 base, the J end lost 12 bases, and 16 bases lay between the germline ends. Germline V gene lookup returns CDR1 SGHAT and CDR2 FQNNGV. DNA for the CDR3: TGTGCCAGCAGCTTAGCGCGGACCGCCATGGGGCAGTTCTTC. This codes for CASSLARTAMGQFF.

This clonotype was recorded a few times. The rearrangement links TRBV13 to TRBJ2-3; no firm D call. This CDR3 has 14 residues. Per the germline V gene, CDR1 is PRHDT and CDR2 is FYEKMQ (reference sequence). The germline V and J ends were trimmed by 2 bases and 2 bases, with 8 bases remaining between them. The CDR3 here is CASSLRSFTDTQYF. The CDR3 nucleotides read TGTGCCAGCAGCTTAAGAAGTTTCACAGATACGCAGTATTTT.

This clonotype was picked up many times. The chain couples TRBV6-2 or TRBV6-3 to TRBJ2-1; TRBD2 agrees at 13 bases. The CDR3 extends over 15 amino acids. Per germline, CDR1 MNHEY and CDR2 SVGEGT. The J segment lost 5 bases and the V segment lost 8 bases, leaving 6 bases of the junction unmatched. The CDR3 region is CASSKGTSGNNEQFF. CDR3 DNA: TGTGCCAGCTCAAAAGGGACTAGCGGGAACAATGAGCAGTTCTTC.

The sample holds many counts of this clonotype. The V call is TRBV3-1, the J call TRBJ1-2; D is possibly TRBD1 (5 bases). Trimming cost V 2 bases and J 7 bases, with 14 bases left between them. CDR1 is LGHDT, CDR2 YNNKEL, per germline (reference sequence). The CDR3 has 14 amino acids. CDR3 in DNA: TGTGCCAGCAGCCAACGAGGGACGTTGGGTGGCTACACCTTC. Translating it yields CASSQRGTLGGYTF.

This clonotype was recorded once. The rearrangement uses TRBV3-2 and TRBJ1-5. TRBV3-2 counts as a pseudogene. CDR3 length: 15 amino acids. The CDR3 DNA sequence: TGTGCCAGCAGCCAAGATTTGACGGGTCGCCAGCCCCAGCATTTT. Encoded protein: CASSQDLTGRQPQHF.

The genes are TRBV25-1 and TRBJ2-7, with TRBD1 as a possible D gene (6 bases). CDR3 length equals 14 residues. V dropped 4 bases and J dropped 6 bases, with 16 bases sitting between them. CDR1 is MGHDK, CDR2 SYGVNS, per germline. In nucleotides, the CDR3 is TGTGCCAGCAGTGCTATGGGGGCTTACTCCGAGCAGTACTTC. Encoded protein: CASSAMGAYSEQYF.

The V call is TRBV6-6, the J call TRBJ2-1; D perhaps matches TRBD2 (6 bases). The CDR3 consists of 15 residues. Deletions cut 0 bases from V and 10 bases from J, with 16 bases between. From germline, CDR1 is MNHNY and CDR2 SVGAGI (reference sequence). DNA for the CDR3: TGTGCCAGCAGTTACTCTTCAGGAGGGAAAGCAGAGCAGTTCTTC. Protein product: CASSYSSGGKAEQFF.

This clonotype appeared many times. This rearrangement joins TRBV6-1 to TRBJ1-1, with D perhaps matching TRBD1 (6 bases). Germline-derived CDR1 and CDR2 are MNHNS and SASEGT. This CDR3 has 16 residues. Trimming shortened V by 2 bases and J by 8 bases, and 21 bases separated the two germline ends. CDR3: CASSEREAGARVEAFF. CDR3 DNA sequence: TGTGCCAGCAGTGAACGAGAGGCAGGGGCCCGGGTGGAAGCTTTCTTT.

The CDR3 here is CASSSISGTTYEQYF. The CDR3 DNA reads as TGTGCCAGCAGCTCTATTTCAGGGACTACCTACGAGCAGTACTTC. J is TRBJ2-7 and V is TRBV11-1; TRBD2 matches at 7 bases. J gave up 2 bases and V 4 bases, and 8 bases lay outside the gene matches. The CDR3 runs to 15 residues. Germline V lookup: CDR1 SGHAT, CDR2 FQDESV (reference sequence).

As to this clonotype: Germline and junction disagree at one end, which may indicate a read error. The chain recombines TRBV7-9 with TRBJ2-1; 10 positions agree with TRBD2. CDR3 size: 17 residues. Germline CDR1 is SEHNR and CDR2 is FQNEAQ (reference sequence). In nucleotides, the CDR3 is TGCGCCAGCAGCCAAGCTAGCGGGAGCTCTAGCTCCAATGAGCAGTTCTTC. Its protein product is CASSQASGSSSSNEQFF. Complete variable domain (other parts from reference TRBV7-9 and TRBJ2-1): DTGVSQNPRHKITKRGQNVTFRCDPISEHNRLYWYRQTLGQGPEFLTYFQNEAQLEKSRLLSDRFSAERPKGSFSTLEIQRTEQGDSAMYLCASSQASGSSSSNEQFFGPGTRLTVL.

This sequence joins TRBV10-3 and TRBJ2-2, with 12 bases aligning to TRBD2. The J segment lost 1 base and the V segment lost 3 bases, leaving 3 bases of the junction unmatched. CDR3 length equals 17 residues. CDR1 and CDR2 from the germline V gene are ENHRY and SYGVKD. The CDR3 reads CAISEGLAGKNTGELFF. In DNA, the CDR3 is TGTGCCATCAGTGAAGGACTAGCGGGAAAGAACACCGGGGAGCTGTTTTTT.

The chain employs TRBV20-1 and TRBJ1-1; no reliable D call. Looked up from germline, CDR1 is DFQATT and CDR2 is SNEGSKA (reference sequence). V dropped 5 bases and J dropped 5 bases, with 18 bases sitting between them. This CDR3 region has 14 residues. CDR3 nucleotide sequence: TGCAGTGCTGCAGTGGGTCTCCTTGGTACTGAAGCTTTCTTT. It encodes CSAAVGLLGTEAFF.

This sequence joins TRBV2 and TRBJ2-2, with 10 bases aligning to TRBD2. The ends lost 8 bases at V and 0 bases at J; junction bases unmatched: 3. The CDR3 is 15 amino acids. CDR1 is SNHLY, CDR2 FYNNEI, per germline. The CDR3 here is CASGGLASNTGELFF. As DNA, the CDR3 is TGTGCCAGCGGGGGACTAGCGTCGAACACCGGGGAGCTGTTTTTT. Full variable domain (missing parts from reference TRBV2 and TRBJ2-2): EPEVTQTPSHQVTQMGQEVILRCVPISNHLYFYWYRQILGQKVEFLVSFYNNEISEKSEIFDDQFSVERPDGSNFTLKIRSTKLEDSAMYFCASGGLASNTGELFFGEGSRLTVL.